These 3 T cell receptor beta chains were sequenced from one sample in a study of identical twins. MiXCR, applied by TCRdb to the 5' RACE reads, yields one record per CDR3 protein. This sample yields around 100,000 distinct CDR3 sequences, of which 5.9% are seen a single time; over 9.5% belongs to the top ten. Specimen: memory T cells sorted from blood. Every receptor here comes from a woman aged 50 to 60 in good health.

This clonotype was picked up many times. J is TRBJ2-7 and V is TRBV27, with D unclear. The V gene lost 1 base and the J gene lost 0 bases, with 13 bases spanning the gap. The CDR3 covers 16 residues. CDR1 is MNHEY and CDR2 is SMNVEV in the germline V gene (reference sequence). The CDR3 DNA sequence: TGTGCCAGCAGTTTATTCTGGGGAAAGAGCTCCTACGAGCAGTACTTC. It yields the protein CASSLFWGKSSYEQYF.

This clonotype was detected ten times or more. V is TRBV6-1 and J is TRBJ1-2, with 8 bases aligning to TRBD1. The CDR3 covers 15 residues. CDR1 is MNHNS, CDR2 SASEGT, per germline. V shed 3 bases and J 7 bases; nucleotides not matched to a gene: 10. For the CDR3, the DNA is TGTGCCAGCAGTGAGACAGGGGCCGCCCGATCTGGCTACACCTTC. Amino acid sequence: CASSETGAARSGYTF.

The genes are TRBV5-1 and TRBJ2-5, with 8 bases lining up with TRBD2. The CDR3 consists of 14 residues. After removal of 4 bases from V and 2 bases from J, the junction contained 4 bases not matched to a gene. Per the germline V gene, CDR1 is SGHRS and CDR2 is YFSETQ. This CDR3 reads CASSVTGGQETQYF. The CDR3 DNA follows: TGCGCCAGCAGCGTGACGGGAGGGCAAGAGACCCAGTACTTC.